This TCR beta chain originates from a study of T cells in narcolepsy. Study background: Healthy controls were enrolled alongside patients with narcolepsy type 1 or type 2.

Points on this clone: The antigen is undetermined.

Libraries were prepared by immunoSEQ multiplex PCR; TCRdb keeps only in-frame clonotypes and omits some of them. The sample lists 2,000 to 2,500 clones, about 25% seen once, with roughly 19% in the top ten. Findings and caveats of the study: Blood of same and different patients, but not healthy controls, reportedly held recurring autoreactive clonotypes. Autoreactive HCRT-specific and TRIB2-specific clonotypes were marked in same-patient CSF-versus-blood CD4+ comparisons.

Sequences were obtained from cultured CD4+ T cells from cerebrospinal fluid. This sequence was found in a human donor with narcolepsy.

The CDR3 sequence: CASSLTGVQSLAETQYF. The CDR3 DNA sequence: TGTGCCAGCAGCTTGACAGGGGTGCAAAGCCTGGCGGAGACCCAGTACTTC. This chain connects TRBV7-2 to TRBJ2-5, with 8 bases fitting TRBD1. CDR3 size: 17 residues. The germline V gene has CDR1 SGHTA and CDR2 FQGNSA. The ends lost 3 bases at V and 5 bases at J; junction bases unmatched: 14.